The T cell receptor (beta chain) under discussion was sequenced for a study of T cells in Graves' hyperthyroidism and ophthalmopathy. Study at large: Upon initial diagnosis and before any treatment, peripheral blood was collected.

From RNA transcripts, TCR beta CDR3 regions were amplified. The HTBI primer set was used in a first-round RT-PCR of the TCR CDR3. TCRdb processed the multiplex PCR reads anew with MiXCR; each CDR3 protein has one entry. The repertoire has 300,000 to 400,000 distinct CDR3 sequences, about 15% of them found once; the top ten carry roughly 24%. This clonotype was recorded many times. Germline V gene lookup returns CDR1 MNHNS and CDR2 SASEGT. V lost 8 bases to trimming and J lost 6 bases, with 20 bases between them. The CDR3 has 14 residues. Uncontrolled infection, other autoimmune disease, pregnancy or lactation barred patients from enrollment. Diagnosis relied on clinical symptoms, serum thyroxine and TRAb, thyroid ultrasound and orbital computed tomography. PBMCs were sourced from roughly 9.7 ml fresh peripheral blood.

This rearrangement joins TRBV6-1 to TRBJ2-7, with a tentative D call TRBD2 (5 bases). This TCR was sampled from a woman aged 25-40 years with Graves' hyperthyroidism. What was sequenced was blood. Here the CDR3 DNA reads TGTGCCAGCGTCGGTCGGGGAGTCGGGGTCGAGCAGTACTTC. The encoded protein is CASVGRGVGVEQYF.